What follows is one T cell receptor (beta chain) and its context. The target antigen is unknown. This sample was included in a study of blood T cell dynamics during melanoma immunotherapy. Described time point: pre-treatment baseline. This table comes from immunoSEQ multiplex PCR, and its TCRdb copy is limited to in-frame clones, with some not included. The repertoire holds about 5,900 clones, 88% seen once, with roughly 1.8% in the top ten. Findings of the study overall: At W3, later disease-control patients showed bifurcated PBMC repertoire changes, unlike progressors.

Germline values: CDR1 MNHEY, CDR2 SVGAGI. The CDR3 runs to 16 residues. Trimming pared 3 bases from V and 5 bases from J, leaving 19 bases between. The sequence derives from a human donor with melanoma. The gene calls are TRBV6-5 and TRBJ1-1, with D tentatively TRBD1 (5 bases). This material consisted of blood, taken from a patient treated with checkpoint blockade. In DNA, the CDR3 is TGTGCCAGCAGTTATACAGGATTGGGGAGGAGAACTGAAGCTTTCTTT. It yields the protein CASSYTGLGRRTEAFF.